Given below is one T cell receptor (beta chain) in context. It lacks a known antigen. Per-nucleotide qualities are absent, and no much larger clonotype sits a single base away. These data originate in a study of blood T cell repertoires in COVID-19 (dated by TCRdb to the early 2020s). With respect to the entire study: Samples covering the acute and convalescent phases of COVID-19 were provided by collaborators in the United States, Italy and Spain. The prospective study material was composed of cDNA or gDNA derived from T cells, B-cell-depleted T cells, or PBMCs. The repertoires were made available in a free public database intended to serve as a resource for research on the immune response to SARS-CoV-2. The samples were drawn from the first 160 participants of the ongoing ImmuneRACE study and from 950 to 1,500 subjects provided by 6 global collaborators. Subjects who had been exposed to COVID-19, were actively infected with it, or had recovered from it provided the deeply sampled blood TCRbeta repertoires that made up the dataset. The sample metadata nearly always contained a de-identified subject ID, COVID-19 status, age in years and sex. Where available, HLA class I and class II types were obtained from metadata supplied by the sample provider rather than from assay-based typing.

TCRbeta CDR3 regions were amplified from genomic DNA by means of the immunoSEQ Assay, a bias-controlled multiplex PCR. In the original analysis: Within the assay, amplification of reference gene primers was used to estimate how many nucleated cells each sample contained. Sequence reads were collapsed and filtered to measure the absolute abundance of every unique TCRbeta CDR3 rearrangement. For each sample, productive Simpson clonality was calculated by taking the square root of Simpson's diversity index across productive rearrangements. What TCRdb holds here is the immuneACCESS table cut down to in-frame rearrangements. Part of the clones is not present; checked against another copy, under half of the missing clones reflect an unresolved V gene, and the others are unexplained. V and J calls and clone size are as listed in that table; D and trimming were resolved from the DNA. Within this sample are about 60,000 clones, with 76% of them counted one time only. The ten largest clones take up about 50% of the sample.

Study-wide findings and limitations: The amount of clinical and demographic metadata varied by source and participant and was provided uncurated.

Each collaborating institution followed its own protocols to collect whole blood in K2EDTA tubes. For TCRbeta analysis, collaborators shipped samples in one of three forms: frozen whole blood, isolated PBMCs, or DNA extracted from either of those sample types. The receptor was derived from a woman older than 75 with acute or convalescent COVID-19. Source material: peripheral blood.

The CDR3 in this case is CASSSGRTSTDTQYF. At the DNA level, the sequence is TGTGCCAGCAGCTCTGGACGGACTAGCACAGATACGCAGTATTTT. The chain was built from TRBV7-3 and TRBJ2-3, with TRBD2 perhaps the D gene, on 5 matching bases. Reading the germline V gene gives CDR1 SGHTA and CDR2 FQGTGA. Inclusive of the bounding cysteine and phenylalanine, the CDR3 is 15 residues long. Of all the DNA, just the CDR3 is kept, 45 bases in frame from base 1. Cut back by 4 bases and 0 bases, the V and J ends lie 11 bases apart.